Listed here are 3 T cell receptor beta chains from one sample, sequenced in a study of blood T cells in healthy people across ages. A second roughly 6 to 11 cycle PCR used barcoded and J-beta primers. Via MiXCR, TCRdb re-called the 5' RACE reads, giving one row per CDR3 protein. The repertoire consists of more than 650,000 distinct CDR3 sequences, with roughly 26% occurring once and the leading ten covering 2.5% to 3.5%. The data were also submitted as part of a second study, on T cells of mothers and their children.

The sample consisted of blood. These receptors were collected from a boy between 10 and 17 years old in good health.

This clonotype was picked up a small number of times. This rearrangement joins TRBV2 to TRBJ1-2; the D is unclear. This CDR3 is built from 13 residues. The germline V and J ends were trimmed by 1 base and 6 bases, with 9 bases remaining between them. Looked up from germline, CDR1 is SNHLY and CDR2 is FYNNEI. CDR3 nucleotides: TGTGCCAGCAGTGAAGAAACCGGGGATGGCTACACCTTC. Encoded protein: CASSEETGDGYTF.

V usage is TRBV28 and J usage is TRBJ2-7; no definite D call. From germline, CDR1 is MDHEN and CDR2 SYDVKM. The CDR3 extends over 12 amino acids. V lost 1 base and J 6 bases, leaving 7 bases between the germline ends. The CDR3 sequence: CASSLSTFEQYF. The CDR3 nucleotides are TGTGCCAGCAGTTTATCGACATTCGAGCAGTACTTC.

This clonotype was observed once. CDR3 bases: TGTGCCAGCATGCCGGGCAGGTTGAATCCTGAAGCTTTCTTT. Amino acids: CASMPGRLNPEAFF. The chain is built from TRBV12-3 or TRBV12-4 and TRBJ1-1, with D hard to call. V was pared by 7 bases and J by 6 bases, with 18 bases between. The CDR3 is made up of 14 amino acids.